This T cell receptor (beta chain) was found in a study of T cell responses to AZD1222 COVID-19 vaccine. Study-level findings and limits: Donors in the cohort were predominantly white British and more often female, and clonal diversity was possibly underestimated.

The CDR3 runs to 14 residues. Germline CDR1 is MNHEY and CDR2 is SVGAGI. V lost 9 bases, J lost 0 bases, and 11 bases lay in between. Here immunoSEQ multiplex PCR was the method, and the copy in TCRdb shows in-frame clones only, minus some. The sample shows about 120,000 clones, 92% of them seen only once. With respect to this clone: Its matching antigen is unknown.

Specimen: peripheral blood, collected on day 0 of AZD1222 vaccination. The chain is built from TRBV6-5 and TRBJ2-2; possibly TRBD1 or TRBD2 for D (6 bases each). The clonotype originates from an adult in good health. CDR3: CASQRGPNTGELFF. The DNA for the CDR3 is TGTGCCAGTCAACGGGGGCCGAACACCGGGGAGCTGTTTTTT.